This T cell receptor beta chain comes out of a study of cytomegalovirus exposure and HLA in healthy donors. The data were produced by immunoSEQ multiplex PCR, yet TCRdb's version contains in-frame clones alone and is incomplete. The repertoire holds over 150,000 clones, with about 80% as singletons. Study outcomes and limitations: According to the study, 150 to 200 TCR beta chains were cytomegalovirus-associated.

The CDR3 loop spans 13 amino acids. The V end was cut by 0 bases, the J end by 10 bases, with 10 bases between. In germline, CDR1 is LGHNA, CDR2 YNFKEQ. This clone has at least ten counts. Its antigen is as yet unknown. This rearrangement joins TRBV4-2 to TRBJ1-3; D gene ambiguous. Sequencing input: PBMCs. The receptor was derived from a young woman in good health and CMV-seropositive. As DNA, the CDR3 is TGTGCCAGCAGCCAAGAGCCGGTGTGGACCATATATTTT. Encoded protein: CASSQEPVWTIYF.